This paragraph reports one T cell receptor beta chain. The CDR3 consists of 14 residues. CDR1 is SGHTA and CDR2 is FQGTGA in the germline V gene. With V trimmed by 4 bases and J by 4 bases, 1 base remained unmatched. Produced via immunoSEQ multiplex PCR; TCRdb's table is partial and in-frame only. The repertoire holds 500,000 to 650,000 clones, with roughly 79% as singletons. The sample comes from a study of shared clonotypes between healthy human individuals. The source is a woman aged 40 to 50 in good health. Some clones in this sample may be carry-over from other donors' samples. Material for sequencing was PBMCs. The chain combines TRBV7-3 with TRBJ1-5, with 10 positions matching TRBD1. CDR3 sequence: CASSWTGGNQPQHF. The CDR3 DNA reads as TGTGCCAGCAGCTGGACAGGGGGGAATCAGCCCCAGCATTTT.